A selection of T cell receptor beta chains follows, all from one sample in a study of blood T cell repertoires in COVID-19. Assay: immunoSEQ multiplex PCR; the TCRdb copy retains only in-frame clones and omits some. The sample holds around 44,000 clones, around 81% seen once. Sequencing was carried out using peripheral blood. The source of these receptors is a man aged 35 to 55 with active or convalescent COVID-19. Each CDR3 is given with its conserved first and last residue. D genes are given only for firm matches. Some rows mark clone size as missing; the rest say once, few, many or name a class of expanded clone.

J: TRBJ1-3; length: 14; V: TRBV6-5; size: .; D: TRBD1; DNA: TGTGCCAGCAGAGGGACAGGGGCGGGAAACACCATATATTTT; CDR3: CASRGTGAGNTIYF
J: TRBJ1-2; length: 15; V: TRBV13; size: once; D: .; DNA: TGTGCCAGCAGTTCTTCCTGGGGAGCTAACTATGGCTACACCTTC; CDR3: CASSSSWGANYGYTF
J: TRBJ1-5; length: 15; V: TRBV24-1; size: .; D: TRBD1; DNA: TGTGCCACCAGTCCCTCGGACAGGCCCCATCAGCCCCAGCATTTT; CDR3: CATSPSDRPHQPQHF
J: TRBJ2-7; length: 13; V: TRBV12-3/TRBV12-4; size: .; D: TRBD1; DNA: TGTGCCATCGGACAGGGCGCCTTTGACGAGCAGTACTTC; CDR3: CAIGQGAFDEQYF
J: TRBJ1-6; length: 14; V: TRBV7-9; size: .; D: .; DNA: TGTGCCAGCAGGACAGACGGGAGGAATTCACCCCTCCACTTT; CDR3: CASRTDGRNSPLHF
J: TRBJ1-1; length: 14; V: TRBV9; size: .; D: TRBD1; DNA: TGTGCCAGCAGCGTAGGGGTACAGGGGGCTGAAGCTTTCTTT; CDR3: CASSVGVQGAEAFF
J: TRBJ1-1; length: 17; V: TRBV18; size: .; D: TRBD1; DNA: TGTGCCAGCTCACCGCTCGGGACAGGGGGCGGGTACACTGAAGCTTTCTTT; CDR3: CASSPLGTGGGYTEAFF
J: TRBJ2-5; length: 15; V: TRBV7-2; size: .; D: TRBD2; DNA: TGTGCCAGCAGCTTGGCTAGCGGGGGGGTGGAGACCCAGTACTTC; CDR3: CASSLASGGVETQYF
J: TRBJ1-6; length: 14; V: TRBV14; size: .; D: .; DNA: TGTGCCAGTAAGCCGGACGGACTCAATTCACCCCTCCACTTT; CDR3: CASKPDGLNSPLHF
J: TRBJ2-7; length: 16; V: TRBV13; size: .; D: .; DNA: TGTGCCAGCAGCTTACGGAGTAGCGGCGGAACCTACGAGCAGTACTTC; CDR3: CASSLRSSGGTYEQYF
J: TRBJ2-3; length: 13; V: TRBV7-9; size: .; D: TRBD2; DNA: TGTGCCAGCAGCTCAGCGGGAGCGGATACGCAGTATTTT; CDR3: CASSSAGADTQYF
J: TRBJ2-7; length: 16; V: TRBV7-2; size: .; D: TRBD2; DNA: TGTGCCAGCGCATTCCTAGCGGCCAGTCTCTCCTACGAGCAGTACTTC; CDR3: CASAFLAASLSYEQYF
J: TRBJ2-7; length: 13; V: TRBV5-1; size: .; D: .; DNA: TGCGCCAGCAGCCACGGGATCCTAGGGGAGCAGTACTTC; CDR3: CASSHGILGEQYF
J: TRBJ1-2; length: 13; V: TRBV11-2; size: .; D: TRBD1; DNA: TGTGCCAGCAGCTTTGGAAGGGGGCTCGGCTACACCTTC; CDR3: CASSFGRGLGYTF
J: TRBJ1-5; length: 15; V: TRBV4-1; size: .; D: .; DNA: TGCGCCAGCAGCCAAGAAGTTGGAGGGGTTCAGCCCCAGCATTTT; CDR3: CASSQEVGGVQPQHF
J: TRBJ1-2; length: 14; V: TRBV5-6; size: .; D: .; DNA: TGTGCCAGCAGCTTGGGGCAGGCAATTACAGGCTACACCTTC; CDR3: CASSLGQAITGYTF
J: TRBJ1-1; length: 14; V: TRBV9; size: once; D: .; DNA: TGTGCCAGCACCCCAGCGGGGGGGAGGACTGAAGCTTTCTTT; CDR3: CASTPAGGRTEAFF
J: TRBJ2-7; length: 16; V: TRBV19; size: .; D: TRBD1; DNA: TGTGCCAGTAGTATACCCAGCAGGGGGCAAGGCTACGAGCAGTACTTC; CDR3: CASSIPSRGQGYEQYF
J: TRBJ1-5; length: 15; V: TRBV9; size: .; D: .; DNA: TGTGCCAGCAGCAGGGGGATGGAGCATGGTCAGCCCCAGCATTTT; CDR3: CASSRGMEHGQPQHF
J: TRBJ1-1; length: 14; V: TRBV19; size: .; D: .; DNA: TGTGCCAGCCACAACCTGGACATGAACACTGAAGCTTTCTTT; CDR3: CASHNLDMNTEAFF
J: TRBJ2-5; length: 15; V: TRBV4-2; size: .; D: TRBD1; DNA: TGTGCCAGCAGCCAAGATTGGGACAGGGAGGAGACCCAGTACTTC; CDR3: CASSQDWDREETQYF
J: TRBJ1-1; length: 13; V: TRBV9; size: .; D: TRBD1; DNA: TGTGCCAGCAGCTCCCGGACAGGGACTGAAGCTTTCTTT; CDR3: CASSSRTGTEAFF
J: TRBJ2-2; length: 16; V: TRBV5-1; size: few; D: .; DNA: TGCGCCAGCAGCTTGGCAGGACTGAAGAACACCGGGGAGCTGTTTTTT; CDR3: CASSLAGLKNTGELFF
J: TRBJ1-2; length: 14; V: TRBV13; size: .; D: TRBD1; DNA: TGTGCCAGCAGGGAAGGGACAGCGAACTATGGCTACACCTTC; CDR3: CASREGTANYGYTF
J: TRBJ2-3; length: 16; V: TRBV30; size: .; D: TRBD2; DNA: TGTGCCTGGAGTATAAGCGGGGGGGCTAGCACAGATACGCAGTATTTT; CDR3: CAWSISGGASTDTQYF
J: TRBJ1-5; length: 14; V: TRBV14; size: .; D: .; DNA: TGTGCCAGCAGCCTCTCGGGAGGGAATCAGCCCCAGCATTTT; CDR3: CASSLSGGNQPQHF
J: TRBJ2-7; length: 16; V: TRBV27; size: few; D: TRBD2; DNA: TGTGCCAGCAGTGAGACTAGCGGGACCAGCTCCTACGAGCAGTACTTC; CDR3: CASSETSGTSSYEQYF
J: TRBJ2-7; length: 14; V: TRBV19; size: .; D: .; DNA: TGTGCCAGTAGTCCCTTTGACGGGTCCTACGAGCAGTACTTC; CDR3: CASSPFDGSYEQYF
J: TRBJ2-7; length: 12; V: TRBV6-2/TRBV6-3; size: .; D: .; DNA: TGTGCCAGCAGTCCCCTTGCGAGACACCTCCACTTC; CDR3: CASSPLARHLHF
J: TRBJ1-2; length: 16; V: TRBV7-2; size: once; D: TRBD1; DNA: TGTGCCAGCAGCTTTGGAGGGCCAGGGGGCGTTACTGGCTACACCTTC; CDR3: CASSFGGPGGVTGYTF
J: TRBJ2-2; length: 14; V: TRBV12-5; size: .; D: TRBD2; DNA: TGTGCTAGTGGTTCGGTAGCGGGCACCGGGGAGCTGTTTTTT; CDR3: CASGSVAGTGELFF
J: TRBJ2-3; length: 12; V: TRBV29-1; size: .; D: .; DNA: TGCAGCGTTGATACAGACACAGATACGCAGTATTTT; CDR3: CSVDTDTDTQYF
J: TRBJ1-1; length: 14; V: TRBV28; size: .; D: .; DNA: TGTGCCAGCAGTTTAAGCGGCGCGAACACTGAAGCTTTCTTT; CDR3: CASSLSGANTEAFF
J: TRBJ1-3; length: 16; V: TRBV5-4; size: .; D: .; DNA: TGTGCCAGCAGCTTGGGGGCGCCGAGCTCTGGAAACACCATATATTTT; CDR3: CASSLGAPSSGNTIYF
J: TRBJ2-3; length: 16; V: TRBV7-9; size: .; D: .; DNA: TGTGCCAGCAGCCCGCGGGTTGGGCAGCGCACAGATACGCAGTATTTT; CDR3: CASSPRVGQRTDTQYF
J: TRBJ2-5; length: 15; V: TRBV7-9; size: once; D: .; DNA: TGTGCCAGCAGCTTTCACTTTTCAGACGGGGAGACCCAGTACTTC; CDR3: CASSFHFSDGETQYF
J: TRBJ1-2; length: 11; V: TRBV20-1; size: .; D: .; DNA: TGCAGTGCTCCAGGGGCCGATGGCTACACCTTC; CDR3: CSAPGADGYTF
J: TRBJ1-2; length: 14; V: TRBV6-5; size: .; D: TRBD1; DNA: TGTGCCAGCAGTTACCGTCGACAGGGCCATGGCTACACCTTC; CDR3: CASSYRRQGHGYTF
J: TRBJ2-2; length: 14; V: TRBV24-1; size: .; D: .; DNA: TGTGCCACCAGTGATTTGCGGGAGCCCGGGGAGCTGTTTTTT; CDR3: CATSDLREPGELFF
J: TRBJ2-1; length: 18; V: TRBV2; size: once; D: .; DNA: TGTGCCAGCAGTGACGCGGCTTACCCGACAGACCTCTACAATGAGCAGTTCTTC; CDR3: CASSDAAYPTDLYNEQFF
J: TRBJ1-2; length: 15; V: TRBV10-1; size: .; D: .; DNA: TGCGCCAGCAGTGAAAGGACAGAGAAAAACTATGGCTACACCTTC; CDR3: CASSERTEKNYGYTF
J: TRBJ1-6; length: 15; V: TRBV7-2; size: once; D: .; DNA: TGTGCCAGCAGGAATCAACAGCTACTTAATTCACCCCTCCACTTT; CDR3: CASRNQQLLNSPLHF
J: TRBJ1-1; length: 14; V: TRBV11-3; size: .; D: .; DNA: TGTGCCAGCAGCCCCGTCCGGGGGGCGGTTCTGGCTTTCTTT; CDR3: CASSPVRGAVLAFF
J: TRBJ1-3; length: 15; V: TRBV3-1/TRBV3-2; size: .; D: TRBD1; DNA: TGTGCCAGCAGCCAATCGGACAGGTTCGGAAACACCATATATTTT; CDR3: CASSQSDRFGNTIYF
J: TRBJ2-2; length: 14; V: TRBV4-1; size: .; D: TRBD2; DNA: TGCGCCAGCACCTTTTTAGCGGGGAGCGGGGAGCTGTTTTTT; CDR3: CASTFLAGSGELFF
J: TRBJ2-1; length: 15; V: TRBV5-1; size: .; D: TRBD1; DNA: TGCGCCAGCAGCTCGAACCCGACAGGGGGCAATGAGCAGTTCTTC; CDR3: CASSSNPTGGNEQFF
J: TRBJ1-6; length: 16; V: TRBV9; size: .; D: .; DNA: TGTGCCAGCAGCGAATTAGGGACTGTTTCTTTTGGGGCCCTCCACTTT; CDR3: CASSELGTVSFGALHF
J: TRBJ1-6; length: 17; V: TRBV28; size: few; D: .; DNA: TGTGCCAGCAGTTGGCCAGGGACAAGCTCCTATAATTCACCCCTCCACTTT; CDR3: CASSWPGTSSYNSPLHF
J: TRBJ1-1; length: 14; V: TRBV13; size: many; D: .; DNA: TGTGCCAGCAGACGAGAGGAGGGAAACACTGAAGCTTTCTTT; CDR3: CASRREEGNTEAFF
J: TRBJ2-2; length: 14; V: TRBV11-2; size: few; D: TRBD2; DNA: TGTGCCAGCAGTTGGGGGACTAGATCCGGGGAGCTGTTTTTT; CDR3: CASSWGTRSGELFF
J: TRBJ2-3; length: 11; V: TRBV19; size: .; D: .; DNA: TGTGCCAGTATGCAGGGTGATACGCAGTATTTT; CDR3: CASMQGDTQYF
J: TRBJ2-3; length: 17; V: TRBV7-6; size: .; D: TRBD2; DNA: TGTGCCAGCAGCTTAGGTATTTGGGAGGGTACCACAGATACGCAGTATTTT; CDR3: CASSLGIWEGTTDTQYF
J: TRBJ2-5; length: 17; V: TRBV7-7; size: .; D: .; DNA: TGTGCTAGCAGCTTAGGGCTCAGGCGGGTGGGTCAAGAGACCCAGTACTTC; CDR3: CASSLGLRRVGQETQYF
J: TRBJ2-2; length: 16; V: TRBV9; size: once; D: .; DNA: TGTGCCAGCAGCGTAGTTTCAGGGTTCAACACCGGGGAGCTGTTTTTT; CDR3: CASSVVSGFNTGELFF
J: TRBJ1-3; length: 17; V: TRBV7-2; size: .; D: TRBD1; DNA: TGTGCCAGCAGCTTCTCCGGGACAGGGGCCCGCGGAAACACCATATATTTT; CDR3: CASSFSGTGARGNTIYF
J: TRBJ1-5; length: 18; V: TRBV19; size: .; D: .; DNA: TGTGCCAGTAGTATCCGAGACAGTCGGTATATGGGCAATCAGCCCCAGCATTTT; CDR3: CASSIRDSRYMGNQPQHF
J: TRBJ1-1; length: 13; V: TRBV6-5; size: .; D: .; DNA: TGTGCCAGCAGTTCCGCAGGGCATACTGAAGCTTTCTTT; CDR3: CASSSAGHTEAFF